Listed here is a single T cell receptor (beta chain). What it binds is not known. Germline V gives CDR1 KGHSH, CDR2 LQKENI. The CDR3 is made up of 12 amino acids. V was shortened by 8 bases and J by 1 base, with 5 bases between the two germline ends. The entry originates in a study of OX40 agonist ivuxolimab in advanced cancers. Overall study: Partial response was recorded in three patients: one hepatocellular carcinoma and two cutaneous melanoma cases. Study outcomes and limitations: CD8+ T cells showed, on average, more clonal expansion than CD4+ cells. By week 6 at 0.1 to 3.0 mg/kg, blood CD4+ and CD8+ T cells had expanded clonally. Antigen specificity remained undetermined for the expanded peripheral T cells.

Clones were sequenced by immunoSEQ multiplex PCR, and TCRdb holds only the in-frame ones, with some missing. Seen here are 70,000 or so clones, around nine tenths observed once, and the top ten hold less than 0.9%. The sample consisted of CD4+ or CD8+ T cells sorted from blood, taken in a trial of the OX40 agonist ivuxolimab. This rearrangement joins TRBV18 to TRBJ2-2; the D is unclear. This clonotype was obtained from an adult with an advanced solid tumor such as melanoma, head and neck, liver or kidney cancer. The CDR3 coding sequence is TGTGCCAGCCAGGAGAACACCGGGGAGCTGTTTTTT. This gives the protein CASQENTGELFF.